This T cell receptor beta chain appears in the sequencing data of a study of T cell responses to AZD1222 COVID-19 vaccine. Study observations and caveats: Clonal diversity was possibly underestimated; the donors were predominantly white British and more often female. Seropositivity was recorded at baseline in only a handful of AZD1222 recipients. Reports say nearly half of spike-specific TCRs go after unmutated variant regions.

Sequenced by immunoSEQ multiplex PCR; TCRdb stores in-frame clones only, minus some. The table lists about 160,000 clones, 92% of them singletons. Of note for this clone: Its antigen is as yet unknown.

CDR1 is LNHNV and CDR2 is YYDKDF in the germline V gene (reference sequence). The CDR3 extends over 17 amino acids. V was clipped by 0 bases and J by 0 bases, with 14 bases between them. This receptor was obtained from an adult in good health. The specimen comprised peripheral blood, sampled on day 0 of MenACWY control vaccination. The chain uses TRBV15 and TRBJ1-2, with D tentatively TRBD1 (5 bases). CDR3 in amino acids: CATSRDFGLGANYGYTF. The CDR3 DNA reads as TGTGCCACCAGCAGAGATTTTGGCCTGGGGGCTAACTATGGCTACACCTTC.